This T cell receptor (beta chain) was profiled in a study of OX40 agonist ivuxolimab in advanced cancers. The germline gives CDR1 MNHNS, CDR2 SASEGT. CDR3 size: 12 residues. Trimming pared 1 base from V and 12 bases from J, leaving 12 bases between. TCRdb's table, derived via immunoSEQ multiplex PCR, lists solely in-frame clones and lacks some. The sample yields more than 10,000 clones, 75% to 90% seen once. This clone occurred a few times. Cycle 7 day 1, cycle 4 day 1, and baseline were the timepoints at which blood was sampled. This sequence was found in an adult with an advanced solid tumor such as melanoma, head and neck, liver or kidney cancer. V and J are TRBV6-1 and TRBJ1-2; no clear D gene. Material: CD4+ or CD8+ T cells sorted from blood, obtained in a trial of the OX40 agonist ivuxolimab. Here the CDR3 DNA reads TGTGCCAGCAGTGAAGAGTGGAGGGAGAACACCTTC. Its protein product is CASSEEWRENTF.